The T cell receptor (beta chain) under discussion was sequenced for a study of STAT3 mutations in large granular lymphocyte leukemia. Study overall: 40% of treated T-LGLL patients showed hematologic response to immunosuppression.

As to this clone: Antigen unknown.

Study results and limitations: Differing intervals and regimens complicate linking therapy response to clone burden. In T-cell large granular lymphocyte leukemia, about half of patients showed multiple immunodominant subclonotypes.

The CDR3 is 15 residues long. V was shortened by 0 bases and J by 6 bases, with 16 bases between the two germline ends. From germline, CDR1 is SGHRS and CDR2 YFSETQ. Produced via immunoSEQ multiplex PCR; TCRdb's table is partial and in-frame only. This sample has approximately 31,000 clones; approximately 84% occur once, and the top ten carry over 9.5%. The sequencing sample was made of peripheral blood mononuclear cells. The chain couples TRBV5-1 to TRBJ2-7; D gene unclear. The receptor's source is a man aged 60 to 75 with T-cell large granular lymphocyte leukemia. Some clones in this sample may be carry-over from other donors' samples. The DNA for the CDR3 is TGCGCCAGCAGCTTGGCCGACAAGCTCAGTGGCGAGCAGTACTTC. Its translation: CASSLADKLSGEQYF.